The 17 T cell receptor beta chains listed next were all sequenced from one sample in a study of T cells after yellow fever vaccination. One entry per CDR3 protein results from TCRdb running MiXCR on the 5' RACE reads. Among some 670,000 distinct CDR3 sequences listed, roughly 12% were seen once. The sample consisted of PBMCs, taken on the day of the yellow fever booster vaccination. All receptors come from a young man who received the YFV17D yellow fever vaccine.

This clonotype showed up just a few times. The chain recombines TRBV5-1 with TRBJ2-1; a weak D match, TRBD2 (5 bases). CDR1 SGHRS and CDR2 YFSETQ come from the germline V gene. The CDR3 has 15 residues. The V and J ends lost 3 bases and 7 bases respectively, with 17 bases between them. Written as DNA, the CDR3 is TGCGCCAGCAGCTCCGAGGGCGGAACTGATAATGAGCAGTTCTTC. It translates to CASSSEGGTDNEQFF.

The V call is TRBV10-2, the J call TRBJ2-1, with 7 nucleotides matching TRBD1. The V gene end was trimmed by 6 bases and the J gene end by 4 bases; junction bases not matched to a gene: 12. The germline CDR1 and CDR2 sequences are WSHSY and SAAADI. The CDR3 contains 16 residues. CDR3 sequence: CASRQKKGGLYNEQFF. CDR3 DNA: TGCGCCAGCAGGCAAAAGAAAGGGGGCTTGTACAATGAGCAGTTCTTC.

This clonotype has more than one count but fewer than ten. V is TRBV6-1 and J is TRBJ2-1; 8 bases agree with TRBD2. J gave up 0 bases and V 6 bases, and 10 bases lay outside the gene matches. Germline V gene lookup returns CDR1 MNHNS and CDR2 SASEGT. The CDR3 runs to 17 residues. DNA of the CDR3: TGTGCCAGCAGCCGAGGACTAGCCAAAGGCTCCTACAATGAGCAGTTCTTC. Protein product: CASSRGLAKGSYNEQFF.

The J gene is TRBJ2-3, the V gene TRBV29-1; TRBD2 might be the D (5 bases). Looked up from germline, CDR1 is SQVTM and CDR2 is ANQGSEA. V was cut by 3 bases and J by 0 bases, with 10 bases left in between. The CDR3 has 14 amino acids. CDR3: CSVDGVRSTDTQYF. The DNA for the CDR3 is TGCAGCGTTGACGGGGTGAGGAGCACAGATACGCAGTATTTT.

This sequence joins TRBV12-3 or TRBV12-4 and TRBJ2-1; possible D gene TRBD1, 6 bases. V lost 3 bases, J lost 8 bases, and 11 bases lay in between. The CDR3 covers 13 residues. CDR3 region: CASSFLQGHEQFF. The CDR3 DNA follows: TGTGCCAGCAGTTTCTTACAGGGCCATGAGCAGTTCTTC.

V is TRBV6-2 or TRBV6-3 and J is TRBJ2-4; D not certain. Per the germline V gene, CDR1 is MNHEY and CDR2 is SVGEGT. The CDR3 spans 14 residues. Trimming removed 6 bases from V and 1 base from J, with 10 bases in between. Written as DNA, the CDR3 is TGTGCCAGCAGGGCCGCCGGGGCCAAAAACATTCAGTACTTC. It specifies CASRAAGAKNIQYF.

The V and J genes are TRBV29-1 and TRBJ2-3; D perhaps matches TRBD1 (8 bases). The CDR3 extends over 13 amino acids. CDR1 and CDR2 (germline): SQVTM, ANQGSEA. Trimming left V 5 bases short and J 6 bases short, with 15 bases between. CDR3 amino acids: CSVLTGGVDTQYF. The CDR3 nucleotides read TGCAGCGTTTTAACAGGGGGGGTTGATACGCAGTATTTT.

CDR3 DNA: TGTGCCAGTAGTATAGTGGGGCCAGGAGACCCACCCGCCGAGCAGTTCTTC. This codes for CASSIVGPGDPPAEQFF. The chain has TRBV19 and TRBJ2-1; possible D gene TRBD1, 5 bases. Germline-derived CDR1 and CDR2 are LNHDA and SQIVND (reference sequence). Trimming left V 1 base short and J 10 bases short, with 23 bases between. This CDR3 has 17 residues. The variable domain in full, completed from reference TRBV19 and TRBJ2-1, reads DGGITQSPKYLFRKEGQNVTLSCEQNLNHDAMYWYRQDPGQGLRLIYYSQIVNDFQKGDIAEGYSVSREKKESFPLTVTSAQKNPTAFYLCASSIVGPGDPPAEQFFGPGTRLTVL.

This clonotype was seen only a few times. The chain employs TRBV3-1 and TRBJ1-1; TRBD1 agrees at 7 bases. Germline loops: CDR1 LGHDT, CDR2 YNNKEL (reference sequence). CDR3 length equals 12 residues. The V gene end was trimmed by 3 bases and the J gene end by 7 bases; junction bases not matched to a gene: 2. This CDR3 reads CASSQTGFEAFF. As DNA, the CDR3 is TGTGCCAGCAGCCAGACAGGGTTTGAAGCTTTCTTT.

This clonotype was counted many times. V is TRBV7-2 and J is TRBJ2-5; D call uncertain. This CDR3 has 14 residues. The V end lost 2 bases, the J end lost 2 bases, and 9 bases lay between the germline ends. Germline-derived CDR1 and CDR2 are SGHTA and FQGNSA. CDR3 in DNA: TGTGCCAGCAGCTTAAAGTCACTACAAGAGACCCAGTACTTC. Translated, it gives CASSLKSLQETQYF.

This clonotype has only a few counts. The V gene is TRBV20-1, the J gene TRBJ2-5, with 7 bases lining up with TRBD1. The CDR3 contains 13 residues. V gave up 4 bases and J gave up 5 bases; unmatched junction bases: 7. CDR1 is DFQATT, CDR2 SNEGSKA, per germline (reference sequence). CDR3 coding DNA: TGCAGTGCTATGGGACAGTTAGTGGAGACCCAGTACTTC. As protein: CSAMGQLVETQYF.

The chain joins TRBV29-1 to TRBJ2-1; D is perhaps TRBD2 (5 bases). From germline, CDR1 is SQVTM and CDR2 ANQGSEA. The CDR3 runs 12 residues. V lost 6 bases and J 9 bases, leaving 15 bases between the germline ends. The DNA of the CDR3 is TGCAGCGTCCTACACGGCCGGGGTGAGCAGTTCTTC. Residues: CSVLHGRGEQFF.

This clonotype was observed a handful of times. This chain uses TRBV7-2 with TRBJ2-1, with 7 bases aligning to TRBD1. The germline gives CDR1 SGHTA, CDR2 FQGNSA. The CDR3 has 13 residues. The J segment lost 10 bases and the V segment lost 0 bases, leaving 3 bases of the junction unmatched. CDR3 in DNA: TGTGCCAGCAGCTTAGCGGAAGGGGGCGAGCAGTTCTTC. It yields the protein CASSLAEGGEQFF.

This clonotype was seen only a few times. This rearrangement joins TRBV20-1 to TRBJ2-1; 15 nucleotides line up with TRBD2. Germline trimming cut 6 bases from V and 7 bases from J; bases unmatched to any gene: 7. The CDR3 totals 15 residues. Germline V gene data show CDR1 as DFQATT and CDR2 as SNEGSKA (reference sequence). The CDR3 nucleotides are TGCAGTGCGCGGACTAGCGGGAGGGCCAGGAATGAGCAGTTCTTC. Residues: CSARTSGRARNEQFF.

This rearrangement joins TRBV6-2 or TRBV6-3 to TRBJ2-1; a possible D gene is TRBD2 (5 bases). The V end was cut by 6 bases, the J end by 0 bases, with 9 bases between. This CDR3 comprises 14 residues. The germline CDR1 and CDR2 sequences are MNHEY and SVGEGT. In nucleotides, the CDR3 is TGTGCCAGCAGCGGGAAGGCCTCCTACAATGAGCAGTTCTTC. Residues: CASSGKASYNEQFF.

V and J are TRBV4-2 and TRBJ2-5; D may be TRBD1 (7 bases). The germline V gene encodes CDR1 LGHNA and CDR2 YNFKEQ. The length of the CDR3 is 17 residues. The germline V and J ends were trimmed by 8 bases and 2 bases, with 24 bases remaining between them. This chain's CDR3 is CASRPQTGVGLQETQYF. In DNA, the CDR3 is TGTGCCAGCCGTCCCCAAACAGGGGTCGGACTACAAGAGACCCAGTACTTC.

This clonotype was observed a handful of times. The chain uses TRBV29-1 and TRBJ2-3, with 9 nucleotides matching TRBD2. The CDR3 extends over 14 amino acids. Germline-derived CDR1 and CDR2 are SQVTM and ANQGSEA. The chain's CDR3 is CRPRVAGVSDTQYF. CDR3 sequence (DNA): TGCAGACCCCGGGTAGCGGGAGTGTCAGATACGCAGTATTTT.